The rows below give T cell receptor beta chains drawn from one sample of a study of cytomegalovirus exposure and HLA in healthy donors. The protocol was immunoSEQ multiplex PCR, while the TCRdb copy is restricted to in-frame clones and leaves out a portion. The table lists 180,000 or so clones, approximately 81% of them singletons. Sequencing was performed on PBMCs. The receptors come from a male donor in good health and CMV-seronegative. Each CDR3 is given with its conserved first and last residue. Each record gives: V gene, J gene, D gene, clone size, CDR3 DNA, CDR3 protein. The D gene is left open where the match is weak. Not every row has a clone size; where given, it reads once, few, many or a size class.

TRBV7-2	TRBJ1-3	TRBD1	.	TGTGCCAGCAGCTCCTCAGGGGGCGCTGGAAACACCATATATTTT	CASSSSGGAGNTIYF
TRBV18	TRBJ1-3	.	few	TGTGCCAGCTCACCACTCGAACAGCCGAGCTCTGGAAACACCATATATTTT	CASSPLEQPSSGNTIYF
TRBV9	TRBJ1-1	.	.	TGTGCCAGCAGCCCCCTCTTGAACACTGAAGCTTTCTTT	CASSPLLNTEAFF
TRBV28	TRBJ2-1	TRBD2	.	TGTGCCAGCAATGGAGCTAGCGGGGGGGAGAGCAATGAGCAGTTCTTC	CASNGASGGESNEQFF
TRBV5-1	TRBJ2-3	.	.	TGCGCCAGCAGCTTGACCCAGGCAGGGAGGGATACGCAGTATTTT	CASSLTQAGRDTQYF
TRBV7-8	TRBJ2-5	.	.	TGTGCCAGCAGTCCAACCCAACGGCTGAGGGAGACCCAGTACTTC	CASSPTQRLRETQYF
TRBV4-3	TRBJ2-2	.	.	TGCGCCAGCAGCCAAGAGGCAAACTACAGGGAATACAACACCGGGGAGCTGTTTTTT	CASSQEANYREYNTGELFF
TRBV5-6	TRBJ1-2	TRBD1	.	TGTGCCAGCAGCTTGGTCAGGGGGTCGCACTATAGCTACACCTTC	CASSLVRGSHYSYTF
TRBV28	TRBJ1-2	.	few	TGTGCCAGCAGTTTGTCGGGGTATGGCTACACCTTC	CASSLSGYGYTF
TRBV10-3	TRBJ2-1	.	.	TGTGCCATCAATGATCTCTACAATGAGCAGTTCTTC	CAINDLYNEQFF
TRBV13	TRBJ2-2	TRBD2	.	TGTGCCAGCAGCCCCCAACTAGCGGGGGACACCGGGGAGCTGTTTTTT	CASSPQLAGDTGELFF
TRBV6-4	TRBJ1-5	.	.	TGTGCCATCCAGGATCATCCTAGGACGGGGAATCAGCCCCAGCATTTT	CAIQDHPRTGNQPQHF
TRBV19	TRBJ1-1	.	.	TGTGCCAGTAAGGAGGTCGGTGCGAACACTGAAGCTTTCTTT	CASKEVGANTEAFF
TRBV7-9	TRBJ1-2	.	.	TGTGCCAGCAGCTCCAAACCGGGGTCCTATGGCTACACCTTC	CASSSKPGSYGYTF
TRBV10-1	TRBJ2-1	.	.	TGCGCCAGCAGTGAGTCGGGGGGGGGCGATGAGCAGTTCTTC	CASSESGGGDEQFF
TRBV2	TRBJ2-1	.	once	TGTGCCAGCAGTGATTGGGGGAGGTCCGGCAATGAGCAGTTCTTC	CASSDWGRSGNEQFF
TRBV6-5	TRBJ1-1	.	.	TGTGCCAGCAGTTACCCGGGGGGGCTTGGAACTGAAGCTTTCTTT	CASSYPGGLGTEAFF
TRBV5-8	TRBJ2-5	.	.	TGTGCCAGCAGCTTGTTTGGCAGGGTAGAGACCCAGTACTTC	CASSLFGRVETQYF
TRBV9	TRBJ2-1	TRBD2	.	TGTGCCAGCAGCGTAGTTCTGGTCGAAGCGGGGGACAACAATGAGCAGTTCTTC	CASSVVLVEAGDNNEQFF
TRBV6-4	TRBJ2-2	TRBD2	.	TGTGCCAGCAGTGCCTCCGGACTAGCGGGAGGGGTCAGGACCGGGGAGCTGTTTTTT	CASSASGLAGGVRTGELFF
TRBV6-5	TRBJ2-7	TRBD2	.	TGTGCCAGCAGTTACAACCGGGGGGGGGCCGACGAGCAGTACTTC	CASSYNRGGADEQYF
TRBV19	TRBJ1-5	TRBD1	.	TGTGCCAGTAGTATTAAGGGACAGCTGAACAATCAGCCCCAGCATTTT	CASSIKGQLNNQPQHF
TRBV18	TRBJ2-2	TRBD1	.	TGTGCCAGCTTTCAGGGGGCGAACACCGGGGAGCTGTTTTTT	CASFQGANTGELFF
TRBV6-5	TRBJ1-1	.	few	TGTGCCAGCACGAATCCAGGGAACACTGAAGCTTTCTTT	CASTNPGNTEAFF
TRBV6-1	TRBJ2-7	TRBD1	.	TGTGCCAGCACCCCTTGGACAGGGGACAGCTACGAGCAGTACTTC	CASTPWTGDSYEQYF
TRBV6-4	TRBJ1-2	TRBD1	.	TGTGCCAGCAGTCCTCGACAGGGAGTTCGGTATGGCTACACCTTC	CASSPRQGVRYGYTF
TRBV9	TRBJ2-2	.	once	TGTGCCAGCAGCGCCGGGGACTACACCGGGGAGCTGTTTTTT	CASSAGDYTGELFF
TRBV5-1	TRBJ2-5	.	.	TGCGCCAGCACGGAGGGCTTGGAGACCCAGTACTTC	CASTEGLETQYF
TRBV7-3	TRBJ2-3	TRBD2	.	TGTGCCAGCAGCTTAAGTTCCTATAGCGGGAGGAGCACAGATACGCAGTATTTT	CASSLSSYSGRSTDTQYF
TRBV15	TRBJ2-4	.	.	TGTGCCACCACCCGGTGGGGCCCAAACCTAGCCAAAAACATTCAGTACTTC	CATTRWGPNLAKNIQYF
TRBV4-1	TRBJ1-2	.	.	TGCGCCAGCAGCACAGGGAGATATGGCTACACCTTC	CASSTGRYGYTF
TRBV5-1	TRBJ1-1	TRBD1	.	TGCGCCAGCAGCTTGGTATGGACAGGGGGCACTGAAGCTTTCTTT	CASSLVWTGGTEAFF
TRBV29-1	TRBJ1-2	TRBD1	.	TGCAGCGTAGGGGACAGTGCCTATGGCTACACCTTC	CSVGDSAYGYTF
TRBV6-1	TRBJ1-5	TRBD1	.	TGTGCCATCGGGGCGGACAGGGGTTATCAGCCCCAGCATTTT	CAIGADRGYQPQHF
TRBV7-9	TRBJ2-1	.	.	TGTGCCAGCAGCTTAGTGGCAGGCAATGAGCAGTTCTTC	CASSLVAGNEQFF
TRBV6-6	TRBJ1-3	.	.	TGTGCCAGCACTCACCTGGGGGGTAGAGCTGGAAACACCATATATTTT	CASTHLGGRAGNTIYF
TRBV5-1	TRBJ2-2	.	.	TGCGCCAGCAGCTTGGTGGGACACAGTACCGGGGAGCTGTTTTTT	CASSLVGHSTGELFF
TRBV7-9	TRBJ1-1	.	.	TGTGCCAGCAGCTTACGGGAGAACACTGAAGCTTTCTTT	CASSLRENTEAFF
TRBV4-2	TRBJ2-7	.	.	TGTGCCAGCAGCCAGGCGCGGGACGGATCCTACGAGCAGTACTTC	CASSQARDGSYEQYF
TRBV29-1	TRBJ1-3	.	.	TGCAGCGTTGAGTACAGACCTGGAAACACCATATATTTT	CSVEYRPGNTIYF